One and the same sample provided the 3 T cell receptor beta chains below, sequenced in a study of shared clonotypes between healthy human individuals. Profiled with immunoSEQ multiplex PCR; TCRdb holds only in-frame clones, not every one. The sample comprises fewer than 850,000 clones, approximately 96% of which are singletons, and over 0.2% rests with the top ten. The naive CD8 population came from CD45RO-negative cells selected for CCR7, without terminally differentiated effector memory CD45RA+ cells. The sample comprised naive CD8+ T cells sorted from blood. These receptor sequences come from a man between 25 and 39 years old in good health.

Note on this clone: Relative to the germline gene, one junction end is altered; a read error may explain this. The V and J genes are TRBV7-9 and TRBJ2-1, with D possibly TRBD2 on 6 matching bases. From germline, CDR1 is SEHNR and CDR2 FQNEAQ (reference sequence). The CDR3 runs 14 residues. The DNA of the CDR3 is TGTGCCAGCAGCTCCCGGGACTCCAACAATGAGCAGTTCTTC. Its translation: CASSSRDSNNEQFF.

V gene TRBV7-9 combines with J gene TRBJ2-3; possible D gene TRBD2, 5 bases. Trimming left V 0 bases short and J 1 base short, with 17 bases between. Germline V CDR1 and CDR2: SEHNR, FQNEAQ (reference sequence). The CDR3 is made up of 18 amino acids. The chain's CDR3 is CASSLARVGDPGTDTQYF. CDR3 coding DNA: TGTGCCAGCAGCTTAGCGCGCGTCGGGGATCCTGGCACAGATACGCAGTATTTT.

The rearrangement links TRBV5-1 to TRBJ2-3; 8 bases align to TRBD1. V was clipped by 1 base and J by 4 bases; unmatched bases: 5. CDR3 length: 15 amino acids. Germline V lookup: CDR1 SGHRS, CDR2 YFSETQ. CDR3 protein: CASSLYGQGADTQYF. In DNA form, the CDR3 reads TGCGCCAGCAGCTTGTACGGACAGGGAGCAGATACGCAGTATTTT.